These T cell receptor beta chains were read from a single sample in a study of tumor-infiltrating lymphocytes in localized non-small cell lung cancer. Repertoires were generated with immunoSEQ multiplex PCR, while TCRdb's copy carries only in-frame clones and drops some. In the table there are under 8,500 clones, approximately 69% of which are singletons. Material for sequencing was lung tumor tissue. These receptors were taken from a human donor with non-small cell lung cancer. CDR3s include the opening cysteine and the closing phenylalanine or tryptophan. Fields, in order: D gene, V gene, clone size, J gene, CDR3 DNA, CDR3 protein. The D gene is left open where the match is weak. Part of the rows lack a size; the others show once, few, many or a class for expanded clones.

D gene: -
V gene: TRBV7-9
clone size: -
J gene: TRBJ1-5
CDR3 DNA: TGTGCCAGCAGCTTAAACGATCAGCCCCAGCATTTT
CDR3 protein: CASSLNDQPQHF

D gene: TRBD1
V gene: TRBV5-5
clone size: -
J gene: TRBJ2-1
CDR3 DNA: TGTGCCAGCAGCTTTGGGACAGGGGCCTACAATGAGCAGTTCTTC
CDR3 protein: CASSFGTGAYNEQFF

D gene: TRBD1
V gene: TRBV6-5
clone size: -
J gene: TRBJ1-2
CDR3 DNA: TGTGCCAGCAATTCAGGGACAGGGTGGTATGGCTACACCTTC
CDR3 protein: CASNSGTGWYGYTF

D gene: TRBD2
V gene: TRBV19
clone size: -
J gene: TRBJ2-5
CDR3 DNA: TGTGCCAGTAGGGCCCCGGGACTAGCGGGACGAGAGACCCAGTACTTC
CDR3 protein: CASRAPGLAGRETQYF

D gene: -
V gene: TRBV5-4
clone size: few
J gene: TRBJ2-1
CDR3 DNA: TGTGCCAGCAGCCCCGGGTCAGCGCGCAATGAGCAGTTCTTC
CDR3 protein: CASSPGSARNEQFF

D gene: -
V gene: TRBV6-9
clone size: -
J gene: TRBJ2-6
CDR3 DNA: TGTGCCAGCAGTGTGTTAAACTTACGACAAAGTCGGGCCAACGTCCTGACTTTC
CDR3 protein: CASSVLNLRQSRANVLTF

D gene: -
V gene: TRBV19
clone size: -
J gene: TRBJ1-4
CDR3 DNA: TGTGCCAGTAGTCCTAGCCAGGGGCTGAATGAAAAACTGTTTTTT
CDR3 protein: CASSPSQGLNEKLFF

D gene: -
V gene: TRBV7-6
clone size: -
J gene: TRBJ2-5
CDR3 DNA: TGTGCCAGCAGCTTAGTCCCGCCAAAAGAGACCCAGTACTTC
CDR3 protein: CASSLVPPKETQYF

D gene: -
V gene: TRBV10-2
clone size: medium-sized
J gene: TRBJ1-2
CDR3 DNA: TGCGCCAGCAGTGACTACCTGGGTCGGGGGGGCGGCTATGGCTACACCTTC
CDR3 protein: CASSDYLGRGGGYGYTF

D gene: -
V gene: TRBV6-4
clone size: -
J gene: TRBJ1-2
CDR3 DNA: TGTGCCAGCAGTGACAGCTATGGCTACACCTTC
CDR3 protein: CASSDSYGYTF

D gene: -
V gene: TRBV27
clone size: -
J gene: TRBJ2-2
CDR3 DNA: TGTGCCAGCAGTATTCTAACCGGGGAGCTGTTTTTT
CDR3 protein: CASSILTGELFF

D gene: -
V gene: TRBV4-2
clone size: -
J gene: TRBJ2-7
CDR3 DNA: TGTGCCAGCAGCCAAAAACAGGGTACCTCCTACGAGCAGTACTTC
CDR3 protein: CASSQKQGTSYEQYF

D gene: TRBD1
V gene: TRBV19
clone size: -
J gene: TRBJ1-1
CDR3 DNA: TGTGCCAGTAGTGTCCAGGGGGCTACAAACACTGAAGCTTTCTTT
CDR3 protein: CASSVQGATNTEAFF

D gene: -
V gene: TRBV10-3
clone size: -
J gene: TRBJ2-2
CDR3 DNA: TGTGCCACCGGTCCGAACACCGGGGAGCTGTTTTTT
CDR3 protein: CATGPNTGELFF

D gene: -
V gene: TRBV6-5
clone size: few
J gene: TRBJ1-4
CDR3 DNA: TGTGCCAGCAGTTCCGATGAAAAACTGTTTTTT
CDR3 protein: CASSSDEKLFF

D gene: -
V gene: TRBV21-1
clone size: -
J gene: TRBJ1-5
CDR3 DNA: TGTGCCAGCAGCAAAAGGCGCCAAATCTCCTTAAATCAGCCCCAGCATTTT
CDR3 protein: CASSKRRQISLNQPQHF

D gene: TRBD2
V gene: TRBV6-1
clone size: -
J gene: TRBJ2-1
CDR3 DNA: TGTGCCAGCAGTCGGGGGGTCCCCAATGAGCAGTTCTTC
CDR3 protein: CASSRGVPNEQFF

D gene: TRBD1
V gene: TRBV2
clone size: -
J gene: TRBJ1-1
CDR3 DNA: TGTGCCAGCAGTCAGCAGGGGGGGACCACTGAAGCTTTCTTT
CDR3 protein: CASSQQGGTTEAFF

D gene: TRBD1
V gene: TRBV5-1
clone size: -
J gene: TRBJ1-1
CDR3 DNA: TGCGCCAGCAGCTGGGACAGGGAGGAAGCTTTCTTT
CDR3 protein: CASSWDREEAFF

D gene: TRBD2
V gene: TRBV18
clone size: -
J gene: TRBJ2-3
CDR3 DNA: TGTGCCAGCTCCCTTCGGACTAGCGGGTACACAGATACGCAGTATTTT
CDR3 protein: CASSLRTSGYTDTQYF

D gene: -
V gene: TRBV5-1
clone size: -
J gene: TRBJ2-3
CDR3 DNA: TGCGCCAGCAGCTTCGCCACCAGCACAGATACGCAGTATTTT
CDR3 protein: CASSFATSTDTQYF

D gene: -
V gene: TRBV7-9
clone size: -
J gene: TRBJ2-1
CDR3 DNA: TGTGCCAGCGGAGATTACAATGAGCAGTTCTTC
CDR3 protein: CASGDYNEQFF

D gene: -
V gene: TRBV19
clone size: -
J gene: TRBJ2-2
CDR3 DNA: TGTGCCAGTAGCGCTAGCCCAGAGCTGGCAGGGGAGCTGTTTTTT
CDR3 protein: CASSASPELAGELFF